This T cell receptor (beta chain) was sequenced during a study of T cell responses to AZD1222 COVID-19 vaccine. Study-level results: Recipients of AZD1222 seropositive at baseline numbered only 5 to 7.

Method: immunoSEQ multiplex PCR; TCRdb's copy keeps in-frame clones and lacks some. The sample records under 80,000 clones, about 90% being singletons. Details on this clone: Its target is not known.

CDR1 is ENHRY, CDR2 SYGVKD, per germline. The junction had 4 bases not matched to a gene; V was cut back by 8 bases and J by 6 bases. This CDR3 contains 12 residues. J is TRBJ2-4 and V is TRBV10-3; TRBD1 matches at 7 bases. The source was peripheral blood, collected 28 days after the second AZD1222 dose. This clonotype was obtained from an adult who received the AZD1222 COVID-19 vaccine. CDR3 amino acids: CAIQGDGNIQYF. The CDR3 nucleotides are TGTGCCATCCAGGGGGATGGAAACATTCAGTACTTC.